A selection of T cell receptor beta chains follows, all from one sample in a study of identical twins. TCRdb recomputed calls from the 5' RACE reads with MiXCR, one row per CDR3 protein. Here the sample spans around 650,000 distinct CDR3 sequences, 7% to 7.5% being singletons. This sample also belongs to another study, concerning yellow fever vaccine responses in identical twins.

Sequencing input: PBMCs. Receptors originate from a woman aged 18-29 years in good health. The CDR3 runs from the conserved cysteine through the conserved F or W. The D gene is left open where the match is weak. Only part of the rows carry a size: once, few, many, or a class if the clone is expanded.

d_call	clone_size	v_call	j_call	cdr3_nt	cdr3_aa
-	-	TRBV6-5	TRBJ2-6	TGTGCCAGCAGTTACTACCCCATAGTGGCTGGGGCCAACGTCCTGACTTTC	CASSYYPIVAGANVLTF
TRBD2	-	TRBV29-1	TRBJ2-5	TGCAGCTACCATAGCGGGCCCCAAGAGACCCAGTACTTC	CSYHSGPQETQYF
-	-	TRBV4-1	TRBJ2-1	TGCGCCAGCAGCCAAGGGGTGGGCAATGAGCAGTTCTTC	CASSQGVGNEQFF
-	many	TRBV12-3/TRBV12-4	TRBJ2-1	TGTGCCAGCAGTTTAGAACGGGCTGAGCAGTTCTTC	CASSLERAEQFF
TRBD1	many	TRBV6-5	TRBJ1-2	TGTGCCAGCAGTTACTCGATAACAGGGGATGGCTACACCTTC	CASSYSITGDGYTF
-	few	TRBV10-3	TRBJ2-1	TGTGCCATCAGTGAAGTACTAGACTTGTACACTGAGCAGTTCTTC	CAISEVLDLYTEQFF
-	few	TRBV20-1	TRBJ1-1	TGCAGTGCTACAGACGGCACTGAAGCTTTCTTT	CSATDGTEAFF
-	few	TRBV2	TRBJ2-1	TGTGCCAGCAGTGACGGGAGAAACAATGAGCAGTTCTTC	CASSDGRNNEQFF
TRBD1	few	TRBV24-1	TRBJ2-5	TGTGCCACCGGGGACAGGGTATCCCAAGAGACCCAGTACTTC	CATGDRVSQETQYF
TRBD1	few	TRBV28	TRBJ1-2	TGTGCCAGCAGTTTACGGCAACAGGGGCGGAACGCCCCTGGCTACACCTTC	CASSLRQQGRNAPGYTF
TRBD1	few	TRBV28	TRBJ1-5	TGTGCCAGCAGTCCACCGACAGGGGGAGGGGGCAATCAGCCCCAGCATTTT	CASSPPTGGGGNQPQHF
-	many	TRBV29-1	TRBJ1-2	TGCAGCGTTGACATTCGTGGGATGGGGGGCTACACCTTC	CSVDIRGMGGYTF
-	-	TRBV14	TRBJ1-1	TGTGCCAGCAGCCCGGGGCCCCTCATGGAAGCTTTCTTT	CASSPGPLMEAFF
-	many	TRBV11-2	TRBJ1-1	TGTGCCAGCAGCCACGGACGCGGGGGGACTGAAGCTTTCTTT	CASSHGRGGTEAFF
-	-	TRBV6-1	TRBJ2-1	TGTGCCAGCACTGAGGGGGGCTCCTACAATGAGCAGTTCTTC	CASTEGGSYNEQFF
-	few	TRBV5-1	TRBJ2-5	TGCGCCAGCAGCTTGCTAAAAGAGACCCAGTACTTC	CASSLLKETQYF
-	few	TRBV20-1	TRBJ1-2	TGCAGTGCTAGTTCGGGGGGGAGTGGCTACACCTTC	CSASSGGSGYTF
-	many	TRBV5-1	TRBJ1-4	TGCGCCAGCAGCTTTGGAGGGGATGGTGAAAAACTGTTTTTT	CASSFGGDGEKLFF
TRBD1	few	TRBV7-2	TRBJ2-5	TGTGCCAGCAGCTTATCGGCCCGGGACCCACAGACAGGGGGCATTGGGGAGACCCAGTACTTC	CASSLSARDPQTGGIGETQYF
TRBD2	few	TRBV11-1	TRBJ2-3	TGTGCCAGCAGCTTTTCCCGACTAGCGGGAGGCCTAAGGAGCACAGATACGCAGTATTTT	CASSFSRLAGGLRSTDTQYF
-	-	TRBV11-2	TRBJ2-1	TGTGCCAGCAGCCCACAGGGTCTCCACAATGAGCAGTTCTTC	CASSPQGLHNEQFF
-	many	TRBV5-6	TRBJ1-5	TGTGCCAGCAGCTTTCAGGGAAGGAATCAGCCCCAGCATTTT	CASSFQGRNQPQHF
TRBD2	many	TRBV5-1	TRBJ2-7	TGCGCCAGCAGACATGGGACTAGCGGCAGGGACGAGCAGTACTTC	CASRHGTSGRDEQYF
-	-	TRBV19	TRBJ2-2	TGTGCCAGTAACAGTGTTGGCACCGGGGAGCTGTTTTTT	CASNSVGTGELFF
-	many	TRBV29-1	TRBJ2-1	TGCAGCGTTGAATCACAGGGCAGGTGGAATGAGCAGTTCTTC	CSVESQGRWNEQFF
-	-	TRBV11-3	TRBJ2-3	TGTGCCAGCAGCTTAGGCGCCGGGCCTAGCACAGATACGCAGTATTTT	CASSLGAGPSTDTQYF
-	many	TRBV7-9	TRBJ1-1	TGTGCCAGCAGCTTAGCCCTCCCAGGAGCTTTCTTT	CASSLALPGAFF
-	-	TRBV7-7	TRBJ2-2	TGTGCCAGCAGCTCAGGGACTTACACCGGGGAGCTGTTTTTT	CASSSGTYTGELFF